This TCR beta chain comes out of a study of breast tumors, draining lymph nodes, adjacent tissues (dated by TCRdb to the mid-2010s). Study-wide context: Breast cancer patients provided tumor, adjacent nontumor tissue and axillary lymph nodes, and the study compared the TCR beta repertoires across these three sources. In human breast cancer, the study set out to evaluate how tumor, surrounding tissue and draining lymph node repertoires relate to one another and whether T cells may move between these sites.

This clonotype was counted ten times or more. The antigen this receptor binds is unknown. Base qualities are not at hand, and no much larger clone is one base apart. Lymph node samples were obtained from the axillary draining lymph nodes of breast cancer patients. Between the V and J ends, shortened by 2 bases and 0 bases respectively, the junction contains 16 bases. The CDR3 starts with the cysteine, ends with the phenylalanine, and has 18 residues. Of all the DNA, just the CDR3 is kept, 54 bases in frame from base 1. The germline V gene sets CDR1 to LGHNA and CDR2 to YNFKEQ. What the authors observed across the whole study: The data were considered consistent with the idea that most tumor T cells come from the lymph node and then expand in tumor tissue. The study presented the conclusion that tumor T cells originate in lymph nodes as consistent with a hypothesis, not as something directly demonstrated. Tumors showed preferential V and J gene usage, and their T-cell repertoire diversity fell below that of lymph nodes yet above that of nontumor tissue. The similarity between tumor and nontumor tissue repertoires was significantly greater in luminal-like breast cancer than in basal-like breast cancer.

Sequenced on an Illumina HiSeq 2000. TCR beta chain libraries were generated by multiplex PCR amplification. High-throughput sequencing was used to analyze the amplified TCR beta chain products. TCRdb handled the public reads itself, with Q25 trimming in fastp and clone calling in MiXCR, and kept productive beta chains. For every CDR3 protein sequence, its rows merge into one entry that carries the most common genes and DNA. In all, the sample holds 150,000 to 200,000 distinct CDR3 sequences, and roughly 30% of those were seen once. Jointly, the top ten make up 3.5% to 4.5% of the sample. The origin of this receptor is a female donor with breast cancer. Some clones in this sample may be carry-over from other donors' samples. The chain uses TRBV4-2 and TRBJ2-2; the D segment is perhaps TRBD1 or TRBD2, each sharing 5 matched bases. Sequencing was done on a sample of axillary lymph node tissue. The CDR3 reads CASSQLTRGWTNTGELFF. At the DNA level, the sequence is TGTGCCAGCAGCCAATTAACCCGGGGCTGGACGAACACCGGGGAGCTGTTTTTT.